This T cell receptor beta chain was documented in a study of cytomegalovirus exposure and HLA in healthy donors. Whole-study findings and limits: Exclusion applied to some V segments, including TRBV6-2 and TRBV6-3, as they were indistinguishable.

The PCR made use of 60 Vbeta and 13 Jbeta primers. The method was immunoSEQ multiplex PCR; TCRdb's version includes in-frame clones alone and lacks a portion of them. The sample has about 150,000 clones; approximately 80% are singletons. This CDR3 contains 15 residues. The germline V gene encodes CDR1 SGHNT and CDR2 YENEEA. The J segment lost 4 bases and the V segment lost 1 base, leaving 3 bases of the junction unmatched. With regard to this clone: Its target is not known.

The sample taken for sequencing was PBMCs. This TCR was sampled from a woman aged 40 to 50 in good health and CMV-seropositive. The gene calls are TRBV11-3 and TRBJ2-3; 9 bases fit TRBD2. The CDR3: CASSLGAGGPDTQYF. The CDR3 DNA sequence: TGTGCCAGCAGCTTAGGAGCGGGAGGACCAGATACGCAGTATTTT.